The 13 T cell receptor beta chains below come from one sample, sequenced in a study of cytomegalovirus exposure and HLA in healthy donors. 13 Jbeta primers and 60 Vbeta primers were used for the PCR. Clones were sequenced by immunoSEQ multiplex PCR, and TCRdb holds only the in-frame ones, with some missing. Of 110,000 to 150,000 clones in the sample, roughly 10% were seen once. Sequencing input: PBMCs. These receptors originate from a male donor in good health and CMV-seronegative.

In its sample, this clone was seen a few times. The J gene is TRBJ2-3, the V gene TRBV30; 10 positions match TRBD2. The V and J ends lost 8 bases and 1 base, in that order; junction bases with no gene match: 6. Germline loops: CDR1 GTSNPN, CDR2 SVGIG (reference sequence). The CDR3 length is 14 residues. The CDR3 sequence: CAQTSGYRTDTQYF. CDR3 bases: TGTGCCCAGACTAGCGGGTATCGCACAGATACGCAGTATTTT.

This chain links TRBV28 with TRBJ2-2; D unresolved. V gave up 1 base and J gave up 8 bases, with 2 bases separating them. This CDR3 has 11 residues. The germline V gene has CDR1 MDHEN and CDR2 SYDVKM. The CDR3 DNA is TGTGCCAGCAGTTTATTAGGGGAGCTGTTTTTT. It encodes CASSLLGELFF.

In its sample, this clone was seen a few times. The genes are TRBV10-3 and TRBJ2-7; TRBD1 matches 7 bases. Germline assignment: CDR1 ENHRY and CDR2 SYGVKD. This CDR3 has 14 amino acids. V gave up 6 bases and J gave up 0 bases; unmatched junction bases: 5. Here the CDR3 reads CAISTGQYSYEQYF. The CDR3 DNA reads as TGTGCCATCAGCACGGGACAGTACTCCTACGAGCAGTACTTC.

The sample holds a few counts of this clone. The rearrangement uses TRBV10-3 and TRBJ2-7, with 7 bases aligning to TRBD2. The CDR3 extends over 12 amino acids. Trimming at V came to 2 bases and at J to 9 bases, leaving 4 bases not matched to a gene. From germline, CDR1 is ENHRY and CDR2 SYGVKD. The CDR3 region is CAISEGGGGQYF. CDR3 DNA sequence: TGTGCCATCAGTGAGGGGGGGGGAGGGCAGTACTTC.

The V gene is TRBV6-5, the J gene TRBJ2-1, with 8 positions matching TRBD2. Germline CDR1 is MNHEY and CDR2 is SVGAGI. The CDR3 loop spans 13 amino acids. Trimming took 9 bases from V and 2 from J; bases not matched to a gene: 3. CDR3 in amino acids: CASVAGPYNEQFF. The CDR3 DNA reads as TGTGCCAGTGTAGCGGGACCCTACAATGAGCAGTTCTTC.

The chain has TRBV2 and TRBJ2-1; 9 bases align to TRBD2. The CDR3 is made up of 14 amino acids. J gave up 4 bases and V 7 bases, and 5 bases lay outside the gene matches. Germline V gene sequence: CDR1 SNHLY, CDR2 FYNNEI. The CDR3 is CASKAREGYNEQFF. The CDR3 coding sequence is TGTGCCAGCAAAGCGCGGGAGGGATACAATGAGCAGTTCTTC.

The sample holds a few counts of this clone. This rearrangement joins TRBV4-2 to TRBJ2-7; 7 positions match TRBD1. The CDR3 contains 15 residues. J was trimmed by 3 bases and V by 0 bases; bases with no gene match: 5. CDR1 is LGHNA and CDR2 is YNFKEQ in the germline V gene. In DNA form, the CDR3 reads TGTGCCAGCAGCCAAGATCTCGGGACAGACTACGAGCAGTACTTC. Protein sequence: CASSQDLGTDYEQYF.

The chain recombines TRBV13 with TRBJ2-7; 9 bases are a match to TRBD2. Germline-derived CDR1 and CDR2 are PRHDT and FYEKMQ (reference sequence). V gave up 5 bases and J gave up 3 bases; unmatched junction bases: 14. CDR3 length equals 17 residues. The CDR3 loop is CASSSVGREGPRYEQYF. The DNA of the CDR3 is TGTGCCAGCAGCAGTGTGGGGCGGGAGGGCCCTCGCTACGAGCAGTACTTC. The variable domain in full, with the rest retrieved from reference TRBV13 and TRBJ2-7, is AAGVIQSPRHLIKEKRETATLKCYPIPRHDTVYWYQQGPGQDPQFLISFYEKMQSDKGSIPDRFSAQQFSDYHSELNMSSLELGDSALYFCASSSVGREGPRYEQYFGPGTRLTVT.

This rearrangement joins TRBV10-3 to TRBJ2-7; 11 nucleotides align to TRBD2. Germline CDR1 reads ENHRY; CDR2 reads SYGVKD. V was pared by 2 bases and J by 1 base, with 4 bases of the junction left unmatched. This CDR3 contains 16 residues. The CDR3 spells CAISEGSGGASYEQYF. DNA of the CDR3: TGTGCCATCAGTGAGGGTAGCGGGGGGGCGTCCTACGAGCAGTACTTC.

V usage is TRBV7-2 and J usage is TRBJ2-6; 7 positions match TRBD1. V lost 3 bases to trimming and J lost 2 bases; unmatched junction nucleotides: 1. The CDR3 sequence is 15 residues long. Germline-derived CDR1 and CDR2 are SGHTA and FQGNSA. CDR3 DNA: TGTGCCAGCAGCTTTACAGGGGCTGGGGCCAACGTCCTGACTTTC. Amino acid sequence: CASSFTGAGANVLTF.

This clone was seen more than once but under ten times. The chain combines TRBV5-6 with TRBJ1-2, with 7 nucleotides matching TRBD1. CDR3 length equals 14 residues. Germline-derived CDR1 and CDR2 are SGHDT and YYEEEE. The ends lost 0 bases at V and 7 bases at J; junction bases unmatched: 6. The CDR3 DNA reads TGTGCCAGCAGCTTGGTGGGACAGATAGGTGGCTACACCTTC. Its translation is CASSLVGQIGGYTF.

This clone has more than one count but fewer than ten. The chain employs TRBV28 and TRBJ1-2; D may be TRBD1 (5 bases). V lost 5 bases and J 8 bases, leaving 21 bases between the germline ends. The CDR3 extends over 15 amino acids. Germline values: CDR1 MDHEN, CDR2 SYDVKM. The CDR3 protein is CASSPETRESAGYTF. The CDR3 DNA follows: TGTGCCAGCAGTCCAGAAACCAGGGAATCGGCCGGCTACACCTTC.

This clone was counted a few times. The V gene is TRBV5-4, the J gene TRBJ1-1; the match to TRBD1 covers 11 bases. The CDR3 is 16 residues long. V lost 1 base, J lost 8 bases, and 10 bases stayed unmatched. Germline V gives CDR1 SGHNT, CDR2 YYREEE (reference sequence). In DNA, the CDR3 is TGTGCCAGCAGCTTGCTCGTTGGGACAGGGGGAGGGGAAGCTTTCTTT. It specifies CASSLLVGTGGGEAFF.